This T cell receptor beta chain was identified during a study of ipilimumab plus nivolumab after autologous stem cell transplantation. Study information: The myeloma group: high-risk transplant-naive, or relapse within 3 years after first autologous transplant. Study-wide results and caveats: TCR repertoire, Treg phenotype and gut microbiota reportedly support more study of this approach.

Profiling relied on immunoSEQ multiplex PCR, and the TCRdb table lists in-frame clones only, not all of them. The sample has tens of thousands of clones; nearly 95% are singletons. This clone appeared a single time. Its antigen is undetermined. The CDR3 runs 14 residues. J gave up 5 bases and V 0 bases, and 2 bases lay outside the gene matches. Per the germline V gene, CDR1 is SGHKS and CDR2 is YYEKEE (reference sequence). The chain has TRBV5-5 and TRBJ2-1; 7 bases are a match to TRBD1. This clonotype originated in a male donor with multiple myeloma. The material sequenced was PBMCs, taken in a trial of ipilimumab plus nivolumab as post-transplant consolidation. CDR3 sequence reads: CASSLAGGNNEQFF. In nucleotides, the CDR3 is TGTGCCAGCAGCTTGGCAGGGGGAAACAATGAGCAGTTCTTC.